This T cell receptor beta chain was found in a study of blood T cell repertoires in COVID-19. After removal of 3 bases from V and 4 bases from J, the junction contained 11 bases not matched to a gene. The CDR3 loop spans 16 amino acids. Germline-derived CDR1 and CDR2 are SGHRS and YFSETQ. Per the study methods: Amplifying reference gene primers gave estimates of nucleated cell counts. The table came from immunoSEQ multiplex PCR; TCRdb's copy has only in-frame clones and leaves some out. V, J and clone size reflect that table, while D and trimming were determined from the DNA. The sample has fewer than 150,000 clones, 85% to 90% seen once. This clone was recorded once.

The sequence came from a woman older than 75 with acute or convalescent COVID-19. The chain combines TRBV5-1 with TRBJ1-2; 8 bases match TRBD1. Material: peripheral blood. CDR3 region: CASSSTHTTGAYGYTF. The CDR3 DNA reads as TGCGCCAGCAGCTCAACCCACACGACAGGGGCCTATGGCTACACCTTC.